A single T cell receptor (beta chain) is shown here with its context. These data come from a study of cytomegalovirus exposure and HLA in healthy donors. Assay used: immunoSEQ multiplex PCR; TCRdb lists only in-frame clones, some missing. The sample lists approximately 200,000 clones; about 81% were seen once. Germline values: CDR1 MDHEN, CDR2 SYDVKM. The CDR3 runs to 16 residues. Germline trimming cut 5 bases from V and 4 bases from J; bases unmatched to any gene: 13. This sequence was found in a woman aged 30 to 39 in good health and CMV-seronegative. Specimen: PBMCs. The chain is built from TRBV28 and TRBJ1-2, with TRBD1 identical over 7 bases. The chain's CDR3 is CASSTNRGRVPYGYTF. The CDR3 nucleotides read TGTGCCAGCAGTACTAACAGGGGAAGGGTACCCTATGGCTACACCTTC.